The 10 T cell receptor beta chains listed next were all sequenced from one sample in a study of T cell repertoires in cytomegalovirus infection. TCRdb processed the reads anew with MiXCR; each CDR3 protein has one entry. The sample contains about 500,000 distinct CDR3 sequences, roughly 34% of which appear only once. No cognate antigen is known for these TCRs. Sequencing was performed on cultured PBMCs, taken from culture after CMV antigen stimulation. These receptors all come from a human donor in good health (CMV status not recorded). Some clones in this sample may be carry-over from other donors' samples.

The J gene is TRBJ2-1, the V gene TRBV10-3, with a tentative D call TRBD2 (6 bases). With 3 bases removed from V and 5 bases from J, the gap between germline ends came to 14 bases. The CDR3 runs to 15 residues. Germline CDR1 reads ENHRY; CDR2 reads SYGVKD. CDR3 loop: CAISERLGEDNEQFF. The DNA of the CDR3 is TGTGCCATCAGTGAACGGCTAGGGGAGGACAATGAGCAGTTCTTC.

The chain recombines TRBV24-1 with TRBJ1-1; D unclear. This CDR3 has 11 residues. Looked up from germline, CDR1 is KGHDR and CDR2 is SFDVKD. V lost 9 bases, J lost 8 bases, and 12 bases lay in between. The CDR3 here is CATRKAGEAFF. DNA of the CDR3: TGTGCCACCCGGAAGGCAGGCGAAGCTTTCTTT.

In this sample, this clonotype turned up a few times. The rearrangement uses TRBV7-2 and TRBJ2-1; D is unresolved. The CDR3 is 12 residues long. Trimming took off 5 bases at V and 9 bases at J, with 11 bases between the two ends. Germline V lookup: CDR1 SGHTA, CDR2 FQGNSA. The CDR3 region has the DNA TGTGCCAGCAGCCTACAACGCGGTGAGCAGTTCTTC. Its translation: CASSLQRGEQFF.

The genes are TRBV6-6 and TRBJ2-3; 9 nucleotides line up with TRBD2. The CDR3 covers 15 residues. The V gene's germline CDR1 is MNHNY and CDR2 SVGAGI (reference sequence). V shed 7 bases and J 2 bases; nucleotides not matched to a gene: 7. This CDR3 is CASTESGRPTDTQYF. CDR3 in DNA: TGTGCCAGCACCGAGAGCGGGAGGCCCACAGATACGCAGTATTTT.

The genes are TRBV25-1 and TRBJ1-5; D ambiguous. This CDR3 comprises 17 residues. Deletions cut 2 bases from V and 0 bases from J, with 14 bases between. The germline gives CDR1 MGHDK, CDR2 SYGVNS. The CDR3 spells CASSESRPGLSNQPQHF. Here the CDR3 DNA reads TGTGCCAGCAGTGAAAGCCGCCCTGGACTTAGCAATCAGCCCCAGCATTTT.

This chain connects TRBV7-2 to TRBJ2-7, with 13 nucleotides matching TRBD2. The V gene's germline CDR1 is SGHTA and CDR2 FQGNSA. V shed 6 bases and J 4 bases; nucleotides not matched to a gene: 9. This CDR3 has 16 residues. The CDR3 spells CASRVTSGRPRYEQYF. In DNA, the CDR3 is TGTGCCAGCAGAGTGACTAGCGGGAGGCCCAGATACGAGCAGTACTTC. The full variable domain, rest sourced from reference TRBV7-2 and TRBJ2-7, is GAGVSQSPSNKVTEKGKDVELRCDPISGHTALYWYRQSLGQGLEFLIYFQGNSAPDKSGLPSDRFSAERTGGSVSTLTIQRTQQEDSAVYLCASRVTSGRPRYEQYFGPGTRLTVT.

As regards this clonotype: A much larger clone differs from this one at a single base, so this may be a read error. The CDR3 end shows no conserved phenylalanine or tryptophan, and so a read error is likely. The chain carries TRBV7-8 and TRBJ2-5; D gene uncertain. Germline CDR1 is SGHVS and CDR2 is FQNEAQ. Trimming took off 4 bases at V and 0 bases at J, with 12 bases between the two ends. This CDR3 region has 15 residues. This chain's CDR3 is CASSSRWQNQETQYC. CDR3 sequence (DNA): TGTGCCAGCAGCTCACGATGGCAGAACCAAGAGACCCAGTACTGC.

This clonotype was detected only a few times. The chain links TRBV7-9 to TRBJ2-2; D is uncertain. With 8 bases removed from V and 3 bases from J, the gap between germline ends came to 10 bases. Germline CDR1 and CDR2: SEHNR and FQNEAQ (reference sequence). The CDR3 consists of 13 residues. CDR3 region: CASVERDTGELFF. The CDR3 DNA reads as TGTGCCAGCGTAGAAAGAGACACCGGGGAGCTGTTTTTT.

This clonotype showed up just a few times. This chain links TRBV5-1 with TRBJ2-2, with D maybe TRBD2 (6 bases). V was cut by 2 bases and J by 6 bases, with 11 bases left in between. CDR3 size: 14 residues. Germline V gene lookup returns CDR1 SGHRS and CDR2 YFSETQ. CDR3 amino acids: CASSFRDSSGELFF. In DNA form, the CDR3 reads TGCGCCAGCAGCTTCCGGGACTCGTCCGGGGAGCTGTTTTTT.

This clonotype appeared a few times. The gene calls are TRBV5-4 and TRBJ2-1, with D maybe TRBD2 (6 bases). Trimming shortened V by 10 bases and J by 0 bases, and 20 bases separated the two germline ends. The CDR3 extends over 16 amino acids. The germline CDR1 and CDR2 sequences are SGHNT and YYREEE (reference sequence). The CDR3, as DNA: TGTGCCTGGACCGGGAGTCCGACAAGCTCCTACAATGAGCAGTTCTTC. Its translation is CAWTGSPTSSYNEQFF.